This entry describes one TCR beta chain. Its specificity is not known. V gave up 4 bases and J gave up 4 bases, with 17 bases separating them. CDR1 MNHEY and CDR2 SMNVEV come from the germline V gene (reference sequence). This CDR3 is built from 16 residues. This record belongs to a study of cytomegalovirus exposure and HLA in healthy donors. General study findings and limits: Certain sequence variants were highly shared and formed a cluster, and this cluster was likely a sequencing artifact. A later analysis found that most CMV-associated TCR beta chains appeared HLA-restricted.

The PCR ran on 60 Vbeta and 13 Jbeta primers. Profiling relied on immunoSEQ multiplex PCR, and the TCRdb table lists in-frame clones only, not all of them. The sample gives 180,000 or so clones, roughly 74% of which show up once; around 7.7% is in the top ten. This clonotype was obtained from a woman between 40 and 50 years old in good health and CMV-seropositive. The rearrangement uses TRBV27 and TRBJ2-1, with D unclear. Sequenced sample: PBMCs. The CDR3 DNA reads TGTGCCAGCAGTTCCCCTTTGCGGAGCTCTTACAATGAGCAGTTCTTC. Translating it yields CASSSPLRSSYNEQFF.